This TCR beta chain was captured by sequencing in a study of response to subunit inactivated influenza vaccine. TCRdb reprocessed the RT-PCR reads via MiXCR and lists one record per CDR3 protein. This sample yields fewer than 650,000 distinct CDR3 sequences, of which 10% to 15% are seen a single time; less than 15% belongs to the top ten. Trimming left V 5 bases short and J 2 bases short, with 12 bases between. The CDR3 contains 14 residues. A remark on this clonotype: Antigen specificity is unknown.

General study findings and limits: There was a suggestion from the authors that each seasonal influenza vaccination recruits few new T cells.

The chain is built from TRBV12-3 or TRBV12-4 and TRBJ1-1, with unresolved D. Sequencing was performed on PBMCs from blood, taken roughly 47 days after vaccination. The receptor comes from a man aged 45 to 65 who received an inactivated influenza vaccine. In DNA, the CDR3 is TGTGCCAGCAGTCGCACGACCAGAAACACTGAAGCTTTCTTT. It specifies CASSRTTRNTEAFF.